This T cell receptor (beta chain) comes out of a study of tumor and adjacent non-tumor tissue in lung cancer. TCRbeta libraries were built with three rounds of nested PCR, modified from ARM-PCR. In TCRdb, the multiplex PCR reads were re-called with MiXCR into one record per CDR3 protein. The table lists approximately 77,000 distinct CDR3 sequences, approximately 80% of them singletons. On this clonotype: Its antigen is unidentified. A read error may produce the germline difference seen at one junction end.

This sample's RNA came from whole unsorted tissue. The normal lung tissue was taken more than 3 cm from the tumor edge. General observations from the study: Patients with more diverse tumor TCRs had worse survival.

Material: distant non-tumor lung tissue. This clonotype originated in a man aged 55 to 70 with non-small cell lung cancer.

The CDR3 region is CSSSLGRELNDQFF. The CDR3 DNA follows: TGTTCCAGCAGCTTGGGTCGGGAGCTGAATGACCAGTTCTTC. The rearrangement links TRBV11-2 to TRBJ2-1, with a weak D call TRBD2 (6 bases). Looked up from germline, CDR1 is SGHAT and CDR2 is FQNNGV. The CDR3 length is 14 residues. Full variable domain (rest looked up from reference TRBV11-2 and TRBJ2-1): EAGVAQSPRYKIIEKRQSVAFWCNPISGHATLYWYQQILGQGPKLLIQFQNNGVVDDSQLPKDRFSAERLKGVDSTLKIQPAKLEDSAVYLCSSSLGRELNDQFFGPGTRLTVL.